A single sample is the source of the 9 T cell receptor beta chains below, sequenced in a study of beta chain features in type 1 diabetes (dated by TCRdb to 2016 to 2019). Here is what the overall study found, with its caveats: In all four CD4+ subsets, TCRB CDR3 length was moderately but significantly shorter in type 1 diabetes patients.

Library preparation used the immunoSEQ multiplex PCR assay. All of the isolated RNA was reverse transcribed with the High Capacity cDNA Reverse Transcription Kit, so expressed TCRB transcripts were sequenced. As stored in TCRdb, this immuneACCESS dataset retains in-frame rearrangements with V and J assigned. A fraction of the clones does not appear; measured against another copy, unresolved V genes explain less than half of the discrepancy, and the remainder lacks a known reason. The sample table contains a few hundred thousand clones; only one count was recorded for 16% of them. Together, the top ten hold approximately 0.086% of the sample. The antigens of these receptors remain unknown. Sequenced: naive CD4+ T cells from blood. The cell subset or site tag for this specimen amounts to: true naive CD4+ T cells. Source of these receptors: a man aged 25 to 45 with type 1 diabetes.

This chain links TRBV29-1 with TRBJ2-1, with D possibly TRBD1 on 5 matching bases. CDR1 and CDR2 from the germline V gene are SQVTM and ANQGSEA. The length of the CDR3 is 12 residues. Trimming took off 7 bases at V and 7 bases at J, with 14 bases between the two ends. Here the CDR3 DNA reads TGCAGCGGCCATAGGGGATTGAATGAGCAGTTCTTC. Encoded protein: CSGHRGLNEQFF.

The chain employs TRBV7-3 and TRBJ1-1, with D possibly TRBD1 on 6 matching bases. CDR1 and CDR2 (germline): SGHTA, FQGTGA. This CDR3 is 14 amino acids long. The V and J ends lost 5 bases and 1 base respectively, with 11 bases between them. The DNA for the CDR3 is TGTGCCAGCAGCCTCACAGGGAGGAACACTGAAGCTTTCTTT. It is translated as CASSLTGRNTEAFF.

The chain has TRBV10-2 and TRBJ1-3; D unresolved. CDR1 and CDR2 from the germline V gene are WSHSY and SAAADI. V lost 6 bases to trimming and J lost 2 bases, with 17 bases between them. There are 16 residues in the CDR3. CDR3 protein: CASREVNTATGNTIYF. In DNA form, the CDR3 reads TGCGCCAGCAGGGAGGTGAACACAGCCACTGGAAACACCATATATTTT.

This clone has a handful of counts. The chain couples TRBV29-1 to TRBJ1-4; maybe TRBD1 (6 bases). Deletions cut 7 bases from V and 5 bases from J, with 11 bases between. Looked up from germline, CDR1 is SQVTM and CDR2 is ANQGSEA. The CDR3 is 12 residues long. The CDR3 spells CSARTVNEKLFF. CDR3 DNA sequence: TGCAGCGCCAGGACAGTAAATGAAAAACTGTTTTTT.

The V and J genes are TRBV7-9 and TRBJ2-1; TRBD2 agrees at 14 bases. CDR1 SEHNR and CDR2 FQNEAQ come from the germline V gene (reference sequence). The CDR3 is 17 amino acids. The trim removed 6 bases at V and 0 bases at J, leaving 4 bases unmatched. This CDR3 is CASRAGTSGSSYNEQFF. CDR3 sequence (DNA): TGTGCCAGCAGAGCCGGGACTAGCGGGAGCTCCTACAATGAGCAGTTCTTC.

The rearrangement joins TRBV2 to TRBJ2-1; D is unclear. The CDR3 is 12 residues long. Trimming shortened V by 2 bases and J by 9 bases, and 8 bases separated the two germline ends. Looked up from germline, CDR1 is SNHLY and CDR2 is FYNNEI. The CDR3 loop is CASSELGIEQFF. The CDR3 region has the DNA TGTGCCAGCAGTGAATTGGGAATTGAGCAGTTCTTC.

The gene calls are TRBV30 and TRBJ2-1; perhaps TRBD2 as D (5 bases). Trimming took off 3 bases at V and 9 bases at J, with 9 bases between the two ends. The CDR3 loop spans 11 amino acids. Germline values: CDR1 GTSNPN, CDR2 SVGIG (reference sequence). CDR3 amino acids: CAWSRRAEQFF. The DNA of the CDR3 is TGTGCCTGGAGCAGGCGGGCTGAGCAGTTCTTC.

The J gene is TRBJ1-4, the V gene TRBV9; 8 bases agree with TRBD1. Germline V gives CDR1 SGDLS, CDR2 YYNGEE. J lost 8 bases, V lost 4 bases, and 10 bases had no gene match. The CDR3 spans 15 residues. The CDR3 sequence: CASSSTGQAEEKLFF. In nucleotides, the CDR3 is TGTGCCAGCAGCTCAACGGGACAGGCAGAAGAAAAACTGTTTTTT.

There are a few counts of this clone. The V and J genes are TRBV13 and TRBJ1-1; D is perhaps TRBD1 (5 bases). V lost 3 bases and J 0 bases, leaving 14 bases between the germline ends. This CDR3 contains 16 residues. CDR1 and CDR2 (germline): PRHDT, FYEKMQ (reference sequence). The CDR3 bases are TGTGCCAGCAGCTTTCGGTCGCGGGGCATGAACACTGAAGCTTTCTTT. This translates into CASSFRSRGMNTEAFF.